A selection of T cell receptor beta chains follows, all from one sample in a study of response to subunit inactivated influenza vaccine. TCRdb reprocessed the RT-PCR reads via MiXCR and lists one record per CDR3 protein. The sample yields about 170,000 distinct CDR3 sequences, about 12% seen once. The data were also submitted as part of a second study, on T cells expressing NK-cell markers.

The material sequenced was CD8+ T cells sorted from PBMCs, taken 11 to 12 days after vaccination. The receptors originated from a man between 45 and 60 years old who received an inactivated influenza vaccine. Each CDR3 is given with its conserved first and last residue. D genes are given only for firm matches. Only some rows state a clone size, as once, few, many or a class for expanded clones.

cdr3_aa | cdr3_nt | v_call | d_call | j_call | clone_size
CASSLEGEGTEAFF | TGTGCCAGCAGCTTAGAAGGGGAAGGAACTGAAGCTTTCTTT | TRBV7-8 | NA | TRBJ1-1 | NA
CASIIGGLSDTQYF | TGTGCCAGCATCATAGGGGGCTTATCAGATACGCAGTATTTT | TRBV2 | TRBD1 | TRBJ2-3 | few
CASRRTSGLYNEQFF | TGTGCCAGCAGGAGGACTAGCGGGCTCTACAATGAGCAGTTCTTC | TRBV2 | TRBD2 | TRBJ2-1 | NA
CASSLSTGPGYEQYF | TGTGCCAGCAGTTTAAGTACAGGGCCGGGGTACGAGCAGTACTTC | TRBV27 | NA | TRBJ2-7 | few
CASSQVSEQETQYF | TGCGCCAGCAGCCAAGTGTCAGAACAAGAGACCCAGTACTTC | TRBV4-1 | NA | TRBJ2-5 | NA
CASRRAGEGYTF | TGTGCCAGCAGGAGGGCAGGCGAGGGCTACACCTTC | TRBV7-9 | NA | TRBJ1-2 | many
CASSLGSGSSVVYNEQFF | TGTGCCAGCAGCTTAGGTAGCGGGAGTTCTGTAGTCTACAATGAGCAGTTCTTC | TRBV11-1 | TRBD2 | TRBJ2-1 | few
CAWSVSYEQYF | TGTGCCTGGAGTGTTAGCTACGAGCAGTACTTC | TRBV30 | NA | TRBJ2-7 | few
CASSPTPRSGGAGEQFF | TGTGCCAGCAGTCCGACCCCCAGGAGCGGGGGGGCCGGTGAGCAGTTCTTC | TRBV28 | TRBD2 | TRBJ2-1 | NA
CASNRPLGTSTYEQYF | TGTGCCAGCAATAGACCGCTTGGAACCTCCACCTACGAGCAGTACTTC | TRBV6-2/TRBV6-3 | NA | TRBJ2-7 | NA
CSASPDRGYEQYF | TGCAGTGCTAGTCCGGACAGGGGGTACGAGCAGTACTTC | TRBV20-1 | TRBD1 | TRBJ2-7 | NA
CSARAPDYSIYEQYF | TGCAGTGCTAGAGCCCCGGACTACTCGATCTACGAGCAGTACTTC | TRBV20-1 | NA | TRBJ2-7 | NA
CASSPGLALNEQFF | TGTGCCAGCAGTCCCGGACTAGCCCTCAATGAGCAGTTCTTC | TRBV12-3/TRBV12-4 | TRBD2 | TRBJ2-1 | NA
CASSVEGRPSTDTQYF | TGTGCCAGCAGCGTAGAGGGGCGCCCTAGCACAGATACGCAGTATTTT | TRBV9 | NA | TRBJ2-3 | few
CASSLNRTELNQPQHF | TGCGCCAGCAGCTTAAACCGGACAGAGTTGAATCAGCCCCAGCATTTT | TRBV5-1 | NA | TRBJ1-5 | few
CASSPWTSQPQHF | TGTGCCAGCAGCCCTTGGACCAGTCAGCCCCAGCATTTT | TRBV7-2 | NA | TRBJ1-5 | few
CASSTRGPGANVLTF | TGTGCCAGCAGCACTAGGGGCCCTGGGGCCAACGTCCTGACTTTC | TRBV13 | NA | TRBJ2-6 | NA
CATRRGNSFTGELFF | TGTGCCACACGGCGGGGGAACTCCTTCACCGGGGAGCTGTTTTTT | TRBV27 | TRBD2 | TRBJ2-2 | NA
CASSTGTGETQYF | TGTGCCAGCAGCACCGGGACGGGAGAGACCCAGTACTTC | TRBV5-6 | NA | TRBJ2-5 | few
CASSRGLYYEQYF | TGCGCCAGCAGCCGGGGGCTATACTACGAGCAGTACTTC | TRBV4-1 | NA | TRBJ2-7 | NA